This TCR beta chain was sequenced in a study of blood T cells in healthy people across ages. This clonotype was counted only a few times. CDR1 is SGHVS, CDR2 FQNEAQ, per germline. This CDR3 contains 14 residues. V trimming: 4 bases; J trimming: 4 bases; junction bases outside the gene matches: 5. Using a J-beta primer mix together with a sample-barcoded 5' primer, a second PCR was run for about 6 to 12 cycles. TCRdb independently ran MiXCR on the 5' RACE reads; one entry per CDR3 protein. This table holds 1.5 million to 2 million distinct CDR3 sequences, about 49% found once. The clonotype originates from a woman aged 40 to 49 in good health. V gene TRBV7-8 combines with J gene TRBJ1-2, with 8 bases matching TRBD1. The sequenced sample consisted of blood. The CDR3 region is CASSSTGDGYGYTF. The CDR3, as DNA: TGTGCCAGCAGCTCGACAGGGGACGGCTATGGCTACACCTTC.